These 30 T cell receptor beta chains were sequenced from one sample in a study of blood T cell repertoires in COVID-19. Produced via immunoSEQ multiplex PCR; TCRdb's table is partial and in-frame only. The profile shows about 400,000 clones, around 89% of them singletons. Specimen: peripheral blood. The receptors come from a woman aged 30 to 39 with acute or convalescent COVID-19.

This chain joins TRBV3-1 (or the pseudogene TRBV3-2) and TRBJ2-7; no reliable D call. V lost 3 bases to trimming and J lost 3 bases, with 3 bases between them. The CDR3 has 11 amino acids. The germline V gene encodes CDR1 LGHDT and CDR2 YNNKEL (reference sequence). CDR3 in DNA: TGTGCCAGCAGCCACAGCTACGAGCAGTACTTC. Amino acids: CASSHSYEQYF.

The CDR3 reads CASSHGQGPYEQYF. Here the CDR3 DNA reads TGTGCCAGCAGCCACGGACAGGGGCCCTACGAGCAGTACTTC. The chain couples TRBV4-2 to TRBJ2-7; 9 bases are shared with TRBD1. V trimming: 3 bases; J trimming: 2 bases; junction bases outside the gene matches: 2. The CDR3 sequence is 14 residues long. Germline CDR1 is LGHNA and CDR2 is YNFKEQ.

The V gene is TRBV12-3 or TRBV12-4, the J gene TRBJ1-5; the D gene is possibly TRBD1 (6 bases). This CDR3 region has 12 residues. Trimming stripped 6 bases from V and 7 bases from J, with 10 bases between. The CDR3 region is CASSLRGQPQHF. The CDR3 DNA reads TGTGCCAGCAGCCTAAGGGGGCAGCCCCAGCATTTT.

The genes are TRBV5-6 and TRBJ2-7; maybe TRBD2 (5 bases). The germline gives CDR1 SGHDT, CDR2 YYEEEE. The CDR3 spans 14 residues. Trimming stripped 4 bases from V and 2 bases from J, with 13 bases between. CDR3: CASSDLTGAYEQYF. As DNA, the CDR3 is TGTGCCAGCAGCGACCTGACCGGGGCCTACGAGCAGTACTTC. Based on the CDR3 plus reference TRBV5-6 and TRBJ2-7, the full variable domain is DAGVTQSPTHLIKTRGQQVTLRCSPKSGHDTVSWYQQALGQGPQFIFQYYEEEERQRGNFPDRFSGHQFPNYSSELNVNALLLGDSALYLCASSDLTGAYEQYFGPGTRLTVT.

The rearrangement uses TRBV11-2 and TRBJ2-1; TRBD2 agrees at 13 bases. The CDR3 loop spans 15 amino acids. The germline gives CDR1 SGHAT, CDR2 FQNNGV. Trimming at V came to 5 bases and at J to 8 bases, leaving 6 bases not matched to a gene. The CDR3: CASSTSGGAVYEQFF. CDR3 sequence (DNA): TGTGCCAGCAGCACTAGCGGGGGGGCCGTTTATGAGCAGTTCTTC.

The chain is built from TRBV10-3 and TRBJ1-2; D not resolved. Germline CDR1 is ENHRY and CDR2 is SYGVKD. Trimming cost V 3 bases and J 3 bases, with 11 bases left between them. CDR3 length: 14 amino acids. The CDR3 nucleotides read TGTGCCATCAGTGACCCAAGCTCCCACTATGGCTACACCTTC. This gives the protein CAISDPSSHYGYTF.

This clone has a handful of counts. Other DNA sequences in this specimen translate into the identical CDR3. The V gene is TRBV9, the J gene TRBJ2-2; 10 bases align to TRBD1. CDR3 length equals 14 residues. Looked up from germline, CDR1 is SGDLS and CDR2 is YYNGEE. J gave up 3 bases and V 7 bases, and 3 bases lay outside the gene matches. The CDR3 reads CASSGTGDTGELFF. DNA of the CDR3: TGTGCCAGCTCCGGGACAGGGGACACCGGGGAGCTGTTTTTT.

V is TRBV19 and J is TRBJ1-6, with unresolved D. Per germline, CDR1 LNHDA and CDR2 SQIVND (reference sequence). V lost 3 bases, J lost 6 bases, and 18 bases lay in between. The CDR3 is 17 amino acids. CDR3 nucleotide sequence: TGTGCCAGTAGTATCAGGCCCGCAGGTGCGGGTAATTCACCCCTCCACTTT. Its translation is CASSIRPAGAGNSPLHF.

V is TRBV15 and J is TRBJ2-1, with 8 bases lining up with TRBD2. V dropped 6 bases and J dropped 4; count of bases not matched to a gene: 5. The CDR3 sequence is 14 residues long. The germline CDR1 and CDR2 sequences are LNHNV and YYDKDF (reference sequence). CDR3 bases: TGTGCCACCAGGCCAGCGGGGGATTACAATGAGCAGTTCTTC. It yields the protein CATRPAGDYNEQFF.

V is TRBV2 and J is TRBJ1-2, with D possibly TRBD1 on 5 matching bases. This CDR3 comprises 15 residues. The germline V gene encodes CDR1 SNHLY and CDR2 FYNNEI. V lost 7 bases and J 8 bases, leaving 23 bases between the germline ends. CDR3 in DNA: TGTGCCAGCACCCCCCAGAGTTCCGTTGGGGGGGGCTACACCTTC. This sequence encodes CASTPQSSVGGGYTF.

V is TRBV3-1 (or the pseudogene TRBV3-2) and J is TRBJ2-2; no definite D call. The CDR3 runs to 16 residues. V was pared by 4 bases and J by 5 bases, with 17 bases between. From germline, CDR1 is LGHDT and CDR2 YNNKEL (reference sequence). In DNA form, the CDR3 reads TGTGCCAGCAGCCCCAAGGTGGGCCCGCGAACCGGGGAGCTGTTTTTT. Its translation: CASSPKVGPRTGELFF.

The CDR3 region has the DNA TGTGCCAGCAGCTTGGAGAGGACAGGGGGACGCGAGACCCAGTACTTC. Translating gives CASSLERTGGRETQYF. The chain joins TRBV5-6 to TRBJ2-5, with TRBD1 matching over 10 bases. Per germline, CDR1 SGHDT and CDR2 YYEEEE. The CDR3 covers 16 residues. V dropped 0 bases and J dropped 5; count of bases not matched to a gene: 7. The complete variable domain, with remaining parts taken from reference TRBV5-6 and TRBJ2-5, reads DAGVTQSPTHLIKTRGQQVTLRCSPKSGHDTVSWYQQALGQGPQFIFQYYEEEERQRGNFPDRFSGHQFPNYSSELNVNALLLGDSALYLCASSLERTGGRETQYFGPGTRLLVL.

This clone was observed a single time. The gene calls are TRBV5-1 and TRBJ2-7; the D is unclear. The ends were cut back, 0 bases at V and 4 bases at J, with 8 bases in the middle. The CDR3 consists of 13 residues. The V gene's germline CDR1 is SGHRS and CDR2 YFSETQ. The CDR3 DNA sequence: TGCGCCAGCAGCTTGGATACAGATTACGAGCAGTACTTC. It specifies CASSLDTDYEQYF.

This clone was recorded only once. The chain uses TRBV4-1 and TRBJ2-7; 11 positions match TRBD2. Per the germline V gene, CDR1 is MGHRA and CDR2 is YSYEKL. V lost 6 bases to trimming and J lost 5 bases; unmatched junction nucleotides: 9. The CDR3 totals 15 residues. The CDR3 sequence is CASSRTSGGGNEQYF. The CDR3 nucleotides are TGCGCCAGCAGTCGCACTAGCGGGGGTGGAAACGAGCAGTACTTC.

Details on this clone: The conserved closing phenylalanine or tryptophan is absent in this CDR3, likely reflecting a read error. No DNA is shown, since the ends of the CDR3 on it are uncertain; the CDR3 is the one TCRdb lists. This chain joins TRBV6-1 and TRBJ2-7; the table's TRBD2 call for D was not verified on the DNA. Both ends counted, the CDR3 spans 12 residues. Germline CDR1 is MNHNS and CDR2 is SASEGT. CDR3 loop: CASSEAWGRGEL.

The chain joins TRBV12-3 or TRBV12-4 to TRBJ1-2, with D maybe TRBD1 (6 bases). CDR3 length equals 12 residues. V lost 7 bases to trimming and J lost 6 bases, with 12 bases between them. The CDR3 sequence is CASTPTGDGYTF. CDR3 DNA: TGTGCCAGCACCCCGACAGGAGATGGCTACACCTTC.

This clone was seen only once. The chain couples TRBV7-7 to TRBJ2-7, with a tentative D call TRBD2 (6 bases). The V gene lost 0 bases and the J gene lost 5 bases, with 17 bases spanning the gap. This CDR3 has 16 amino acids. Germline CDR1 is SSHAT and CDR2 is FNYEAQ (reference sequence). CDR3: CASSLAVGLHLDEQYF. CDR3 nucleotides: TGTGCCAGCAGCTTAGCAGTTGGACTACACCTGGACGAGCAGTACTTC.

This sequence joins TRBV2 and TRBJ2-1; maybe TRBD2 (7 bases). The V gene lost 7 bases and the J gene lost 4 bases, with 14 bases spanning the gap. Germline lookup yields CDR1 SNHLY and CDR2 FYNNEI. The CDR3 totals 14 residues. CDR3 in amino acids: CASKRGGGYNEQFF. DNA for the CDR3: TGTGCCAGCAAGAGGGGGGGTGGTTACAATGAGCAGTTCTTC.

The chain couples TRBV30 to TRBJ2-7, with 7 positions matching TRBD2. V trimming: 3 bases; J trimming: 3 bases; junction bases outside the gene matches: 8. The V gene's germline CDR1 is GTSNPN and CDR2 SVGIG (reference sequence). CDR3 length: 14 amino acids. CDR3 protein: CAWSSRIAGYEQYF. The DNA of the CDR3 is TGTGCCTGGAGCTCCAGGATAGCGGGCTACGAGCAGTACTTC.

This rearrangement joins TRBV5-1 to TRBJ1-3; D gene uncertain. Between the trimmed V and J ends, which lost 5 bases and 4 bases, there was a span of 19 bases. Germline V gives CDR1 SGHRS, CDR2 YFSETQ. This CDR3 comprises 16 residues. CDR3 region: CASSSMEGKDGNTIYF. The DNA for the CDR3 is TGCGCCAGCAGTTCCATGGAGGGAAAAGACGGAAACACCATATATTTT.

This clone was recorded at least ten times. The CDR3 sequence: CSVRTSGNEQFF. For the CDR3, the DNA is TGCAGCGTTAGGACTAGCGGCAATGAGCAGTTCTTC. V usage is TRBV29-1 and J usage is TRBJ2-1; 10 bases align to TRBD2. CDR3 size: 12 residues. Germline assignment: CDR1 SQVTM and CDR2 ANQGSEA. The ends lost 5 bases at V and 6 bases at J; junction bases unmatched: 1.

This clone was detected only a few times. This rearrangement joins TRBV5-5 to TRBJ1-1, with D tentatively TRBD1 (6 bases). The CDR3 runs 13 residues. V shed 7 bases and J shed 1 base, with 11 bases lying between them. Germline CDR1 and CDR2: SGHKS and YYEKEE (reference sequence). This CDR3 is CASQQGGNTEAFF. The DNA for the CDR3 is TGTGCCAGCCAGCAAGGGGGGAACACTGAAGCTTTCTTT. The complete variable domain, with remaining parts taken from reference TRBV5-5 and TRBJ1-1, reads DAGVTQSPTHLIKTRGQQVTLRCSPISGHKSVSWYQQVLGQGPQFIFQYYEKEERGRGNFPDRFSARQFPNYSSELNVNALLLGDSALYLCASQQGGNTEAFFGQGTRLTVV.

The rearrangement uses TRBV20-1 and TRBJ2-7; 7 nucleotides align to TRBD1. CDR1 and CDR2 from the germline V gene are DFQATT and SNEGSKA (reference sequence). The J segment lost 3 bases and the V segment lost 5 bases, leaving 1 base of the junction unmatched. The CDR3 is 11 residues long. The CDR3 sequence is CSAYRGYEQYF. The CDR3 DNA is TGCAGTGCTTACAGGGGCTACGAGCAGTACTTC.

V gene TRBV6-5 combines with J gene TRBJ1-1; 9 bases map to TRBD1. The CDR3 spans 14 residues. In germline, CDR1 is MNHEY, CDR2 SVGAGI. Germline trimming cut 5 bases from V and 6 bases from J; bases unmatched to any gene: 7. DNA of the CDR3: TGTGCCAGCAGTCCCGGGACAGGGTGGGCTGAAGCTTTCTTT. Encoded protein: CASSPGTGWAEAFF.

Of note for this clone: The sample contains more than one DNA sequence encoding this CDR3. V and J are TRBV5-1 and TRBJ1-6; possibly TRBD1 for D (6 bases). The V and J ends lost 0 bases and 6 bases respectively, with 7 bases between them. The CDR3 loop spans 14 amino acids. Germline lookup yields CDR1 SGHRS and CDR2 YFSETQ. CDR3 protein: CASSLEGGNSPLHF. CDR3 DNA: TGCGCCAGCAGCTTGGAAGGGGGTAATTCACCCCTCCACTTT.

This clone was detected ten times or more. This CDR3 is also generated by other DNA sequences in the sample. This chain uses TRBV6-1 with TRBJ1-3; 7 bases align to TRBD1. This CDR3 has 16 amino acids. The germline V gene encodes CDR1 MNHNS and CDR2 SASEGT. V trimming: 3 bases; J trimming: 0 bases; junction bases outside the gene matches: 5. CDR3: CASSEGQQNSGNTIYF. The CDR3 nucleotides are TGTGCCAGCAGTGAGGGACAGCAAAACTCTGGAAACACCATATATTTT.

V is TRBV10-3 and J is TRBJ1-6; D possibly corresponds to TRBD1 (6 bases). The V and J ends lost 0 bases and 9 bases respectively, with 9 bases between them. Germline lookup yields CDR1 ENHRY and CDR2 SYGVKD. The CDR3 sequence is 14 residues long. The CDR3 DNA follows: TGTGCCATCAGTGAGTCCAGGGGTAGTTCACCCCTCCACTTT. Protein: CAISESRGSSPLHF.

In regard to this clone: One end of the junction is discordant with germline, which a read error may explain. At the DNA level, this CDR3 is encoded by other sequences in the same sample as well. The chain carries TRBV6-2 or TRBV6-3 and TRBJ2-7; TRBD1 aligns across 7 bases. This CDR3 has 15 amino acids. The germline V gene encodes CDR1 MNHEY and CDR2 SVGEGT. The CDR3 DNA follows: TGTGCTAGCAGTTACCTCGACAGGGCCGTGGACGAGCAGTACTTC. It translates to CASSYLDRAVDEQYF.

The genes are TRBV12-5 and TRBJ1-1; D is unclear. Deletions cut 2 bases from V and 12 bases from J, with 13 bases between. The CDR3 length is 12 residues. Looked up from germline, CDR1 is LGHNT and CDR2 is FRNRAP. The CDR3 loop reads CASGLNGDSTFF. The DNA of the CDR3 is TGTGCTAGTGGTTTGAATGGAGATTCGACTTTCTTT.

The genes are TRBV9 and TRBJ2-1; 8 bases are a match to TRBD1. V lost 2 bases, J lost 0 bases, and 13 bases stayed unmatched. The CDR3 loop spans 19 amino acids. Germline-derived CDR1 and CDR2 are SGDLS and YYNGEE. CDR3 nucleotides: TGTGCCAGCAGCGTCCTCCCTGCTTTAGACAGGGGCTCCTACAATGAGCAGTTCTTC. Its protein is CASSVLPALDRGSYNEQFF.